This T cell receptor beta chain was recovered during a study of blood T cell repertoires in COVID-19. Study-wide background: T cells, B-cell-depleted T cells, or PBMCs supplied cDNA or gDNA.

Residents of about two dozen US areas, aged about 18 to 95 years, made up the participants. Assignment of participants to cohorts was predicated upon participant-reported clinical history. In the authors' workflow: Amplification of reference gene primers was used by the study to estimate nucleated cell counts. The table came from immunoSEQ multiplex PCR; TCRdb's copy has only in-frame clones and leaves some out. Clonal size and the V and J genes are those of that table, whereas D and trimming came from the DNA. The sample has approximately 480,000 clones; roughly nine tenths are singletons. The source is a woman under 30 who had recovered from COVID-19. The sample comprised PBMCs or T cells enriched from blood (not recorded which).

The CDR3 sequence is CAWGDYRGYGNTIYF. CDR3 DNA sequence: TGTGCCTGGGGTGATTACAGGGGATACGGAAACACCATATATTTT. The rearrangement links TRBV30 to TRBJ1-3, with TRBD1 matching 7 bases. Germline V gene lookup returns CDR1 GTSNPN and CDR2 SVGIG (reference sequence). The CDR3 runs to 15 residues. With 5 bases clipped from V and 4 bases from J, the junction kept 11 bases outside the gene matches.